The 19 T cell receptor beta chains given below trace back to one sample, sequenced in a study of Ad26.COV2.S vaccination and SARS-CoV-2 variants. Data came from immunoSEQ multiplex PCR; TCRdb stores just in-frame clones and leaves some out. The profile shows fewer than 500,000 clones, 80% to 95% of them singletons. Noted treatment: 15 to 20 received Ad26.COV2.S at low or high dose, single or two shots; 5 received placebo; per-sample allocation not given. Specimen acquisition occurred on day 63 following the initial vaccine or placebo injection. The sequencing used peripheral blood, collected in a trial of Ad26.COV2.S vaccine versus placebo. Receptors originate from a person aged 18-65 years who received the Ad26.COV2.S COVID-19 vaccine or a placebo.

V and J are TRBV3-1 (or the pseudogene TRBV3-2) and TRBJ2-1; 7 bases map to TRBD2. This CDR3 spans 15 amino acids. Germline CDR1 and CDR2: LGHDT and YNNKEL (reference sequence). V shed 0 bases and J 4 bases; nucleotides not matched to a gene: 3. The CDR3 spells CASSQDPAGYNEQFF. CDR3 sequence (DNA): TGTGCCAGCAGCCAAGATCCAGCGGGATACAATGAGCAGTTCTTC.

The CDR3 DNA sequence: TGCGCCAGCAGCCGGGACGCAATCACAGATACGCAGTATTTT. Its translation: CASSRDAITDTQYF. V usage is TRBV5-1 and J usage is TRBJ2-3; D tentatively reads TRBD1 or TRBD2 (5 bases each). CDR3 length: 14 amino acids. Between the trimmed V and J ends, which lost 4 bases and 2 bases, there was a span of 11 bases. Germline CDR1 SGHRS, CDR2 YFSETQ. The full variable domain, completed using reference TRBV5-1 and TRBJ2-3, is KAGVTQTPRYLIKTRGQQVTLSCSPISGHRSVSWYQQTPGQGLQFLFEYFSETQRNKGNFPGRFSGRQFSNSRSEMNVSTLELGDSALYLCASSRDAITDTQYFGPGTRLTVL.

Details on this clone: This same CDR3 is encoded by further DNA sequences in the sample. The chain carries TRBV13 and TRBJ2-1; 11 nucleotides line up with TRBD1. V was pared by 3 bases and J by 4 bases, with 2 bases of the junction left unmatched. This CDR3 spans 15 amino acids. Germline assignment: CDR1 PRHDT and CDR2 FYEKMQ (reference sequence). In DNA form, the CDR3 reads TGTGCCAGCAGCTTGTGGGACAGGGGGTACAATGAGCAGTTCTTC. This sequence encodes CASSLWDRGYNEQFF.

V is TRBV7-6 and J is TRBJ2-7; 7 bases match TRBD1. CDR3 length equals 17 residues. CDR1 and CDR2 (germline): SGHVS, FNYEAQ. The ends lost 0 bases at V and 0 bases at J; junction bases unmatched: 8. CDR3 residues: CASSLAPGQESSYEQYF. In DNA form, the CDR3 reads TGTGCCAGCAGCTTAGCCCCCGGACAGGAGAGCTCCTACGAGCAGTACTTC.

The chain couples TRBV29-1 to TRBJ1-1, with D unresolved. Trimming left V 8 bases short and J 1 base short, with 17 bases between. This CDR3 is 14 amino acids long. The germline CDR1 and CDR2 sequences are SQVTM and ANQGSEA. CDR3 in amino acids: CSCRRAGRNTEAFF. CDR3 bases: TGCAGCTGTCGAAGGGCAGGTAGGAACACTGAAGCTTTCTTT.

The V and J genes are TRBV15 and TRBJ2-7, with D uncertain. V was cut by 0 bases and J by 3 bases, with 3 bases left in between. This CDR3 spans 12 amino acids. Germline lookup yields CDR1 LNHNV and CDR2 YYDKDF (reference sequence). The DNA of the CDR3 is TGTGCCACCAGCAGAGATTTCTACGAGCAGTACTTC. Protein product: CATSRDFYEQYF.

This sequence joins TRBV10-2 and TRBJ1-6; no clear D. CDR1 is WSHSY and CDR2 is SAAADI in the germline V gene. The CDR3 covers 12 residues. The V end lost 4 bases, the J end lost 6 bases, and 4 bases lay between the germline ends. CDR3 amino acids: CASSGLNSPLHF. The CDR3 coding sequence is TGCGCCAGCAGTGGACTTAATTCACCCCTCCACTTT.

The CDR3 DNA reads as TGCGCCAGCAGCTTCTTCAGGGATATCTACAATGAGCAGTTCTTC. Amino acids: CASSFFRDIYNEQFF. This chain links TRBV5-1 with TRBJ2-1; weak D call: TRBD1 (5 bases). V dropped 2 bases and J dropped 3 bases, with 12 bases sitting between them. In germline, CDR1 is SGHRS, CDR2 YFSETQ. This CDR3 spans 15 amino acids.

Turning to this clone: Germline and junction disagree at one end, which may indicate a read error. The same CDR3 can be traced to other DNA sequences in this sample. The rearrangement links TRBV10-3 to TRBJ2-5, with 10 bases lining up with TRBD2. This CDR3 comprises 16 residues. Germline CDR1 is ENHRY and CDR2 is SYGVKD. This CDR3 is CAISELSGRGQETQYF. The DNA of the CDR3 is TGTGCCATCAGTGAACTGAGCGGGAGGGGACAAGAGACCCAATACTTC.

The chain links TRBV30 to TRBJ1-5; 8 nucleotides align to TRBD1. The CDR3 loop spans 14 amino acids. The V and J ends lost 0 bases and 6 bases, in that order; junction bases with no gene match: 4. From germline, CDR1 is GTSNPN and CDR2 SVGIG (reference sequence). CDR3 bases: TGTGCCTGGAGTGTTGCAGGGGGCAGTCAGCCCCAGCATTTT. Protein sequence: CAWSVAGGSQPQHF.

V gene TRBV15 combines with J gene TRBJ2-3, with 11 nucleotides matching TRBD1. The CDR3 loop spans 15 amino acids. The V gene's germline CDR1 is LNHNV and CDR2 YYDKDF (reference sequence). V shed 8 bases, J shed 6 bases, and the junction held 10 bases outside the gene matches. The CDR3 sequence: CATGGQGDEYDTQYF. The DNA for the CDR3 is TGTGCCACCGGGGGACAGGGGGACGAGTATGATACGCAGTATTTT.

The rearrangement uses TRBV9 and TRBJ2-1; D call uncertain. CDR3 size: 12 residues. CDR1 is SGDLS and CDR2 is YYNGEE in the germline V gene. With 1 base removed from V and 8 bases from J, the gap between germline ends came to 7 bases. This CDR3 reads CASSVKPHEQFF. In nucleotides, the CDR3 is TGTGCCAGCAGCGTAAAGCCGCATGAGCAGTTCTTC.

V is TRBV3-1 (or the pseudogene TRBV3-2) and J is TRBJ2-1; the match to TRBD2 covers 10 bases. The trim removed 1 base at V and 4 bases at J, leaving 7 bases unmatched. This CDR3 is built from 17 residues. CDR1 is LGHDT and CDR2 is YNNKEL in the germline V gene (reference sequence). The CDR3 is CASSQGASGRPYNEQFF. CDR3 nucleotide sequence: TGTGCCAGCAGCCAAGGGGCTAGCGGGAGACCTTACAATGAGCAGTTCTTC.

The chain links TRBV15 to TRBJ2-1, with D uncertain. The CDR3 spans 14 residues. CDR1 is LNHNV and CDR2 is YYDKDF in the germline V gene (reference sequence). The germline V and J ends were trimmed by 4 bases and 5 bases, with 12 bases remaining between them. The CDR3 nucleotides are TGTGCCACCAGCACCCGAGGCCAGAACAATGAGCAGTTCTTC. Its translation: CATSTRGQNNEQFF.

This clone was counted a few times. This sample includes further DNA sequences coding for the same CDR3. The chain couples TRBV9 to TRBJ2-7, with 7 bases matching TRBD1. V shed 2 bases and J 0 bases; nucleotides not matched to a gene: 2. The CDR3 length is 14 residues. CDR1 is SGDLS, CDR2 YYNGEE, per germline. The CDR3 protein is CASSVGTASYEQYF. CDR3 bases: TGTGCCAGCAGCGTCGGGACAGCCTCCTACGAGCAGTACTTC.

This clone was found once. The CDR3 region has the DNA TGTGCCAGCAGCTTTACAGGGGCCCAAGAGACCCAGTACTTC. Its translation: CASSFTGAQETQYF. V is TRBV7-9 and J is TRBJ2-5; TRBD1 matches at 7 bases. CDR3 size: 14 residues. J was trimmed by 1 base and V by 3 bases; bases with no gene match: 2. Germline V gene lookup returns CDR1 SEHNR and CDR2 FQNEAQ (reference sequence). Full variable domain (remainder filled in from reference TRBV7-9 and TRBJ2-5): DTGVSQNPRHKITKRGQNVTFRCDPISEHNRLYWYRQTLGQGPEFLTYFQNEAQLEKSRLLSDRFSAERPKGSFSTLEIQRTEQGDSAMYLCASSFTGAQETQYFGPGTRLLVL.

The chain joins TRBV15 to TRBJ2-3; 10 bases match TRBD1. CDR3 length: 15 amino acids. CDR1 is LNHNV and CDR2 is YYDKDF in the germline V gene (reference sequence). The V and J ends lost 6 bases and 3 bases, in that order; junction bases with no gene match: 6. CDR3 amino acids: CATRRRQGATDTQYF. The CDR3 DNA sequence: TGTGCCACCAGACGACGACAGGGGGCAACAGATACGCAGTATTTT.

The rearrangement links TRBV3-1 (or the pseudogene TRBV3-2) to TRBJ1-3; D gene uncertain. There are 16 residues in the CDR3. The ends were cut back, 2 bases at V and 1 base at J, with 12 bases in the middle. Germline loops: CDR1 LGHDT, CDR2 YNNKEL (reference sequence). In DNA form, the CDR3 reads TGTGCCAGCAGCCAAAGAACCCGAACTTCTGGAAACACCATATATTTT. This encodes CASSQRTRTSGNTIYF.

The V and J genes are TRBV11-3 and TRBJ1-1; D is undetermined. The germline CDR1 and CDR2 sequences are SGHNT and YENEEA. With 5 bases removed from V and 1 base from J, the gap between germline ends came to 5 bases. This CDR3 is built from 12 residues. The CDR3 loop is CASSRGNTEAFF. The CDR3 coding sequence is TGTGCCAGCAGCCGGGGGAACACTGAAGCTTTCTTT.